This is a list of T cell receptor beta chains from one sample in a study of CD8 T cells in ankylosing spondylitis. Using its own MiXCR run on the 5' RACE reads, TCRdb lists one record per CDR3 protein. The table records about 800,000 distinct CDR3 sequences, 12% of them present only once. The sample taken for sequencing was blood, either unsorted or a sorted T cell fraction (not recorded which). These TCRs come from a male donor with ankylosing spondylitis. Both conserved end residues are part of each CDR3. The D gene is left open where the match is weak. For some rows the clone size is stated as once, few or many, or as a class when expanded; others skip it.

>-|TRBJ2-1|TRBD1|TRBV20-1|15
CSARSPGQGYNEQFF
TGCAGTGCTAGAAGTCCGGGACAGGGGTACAATGAGCAGTTCTTC
>-|TRBJ2-2|-|TRBV4-3|17
CASSQSPRGLHTGELFF
TGCGCCAGCAGCCAGTCTCCCCGTGGGTTGCACACCGGGGAGCTGTTTTTT
>-|TRBJ2-6|-|TRBV4-3|19
CASSQERTMGAVGANVLTF
TGCGCCAGCAGCCAAGAGAGGACCATGGGGGCCGTTGGGGCCAACGTCCTGACTTTC
>few|TRBJ1-4|TRBD1|TRBV6-1|13
CASHRGPAEKLFF
TGTGCCAGTCACAGGGGGCCGGCTGAAAAACTGTTTTTT
>many|TRBJ2-5|-|TRBV20-1|12
CSARTAQETQYF
TGCAGTGCTAGGACAGCACAAGAGACCCAGTACTTC
>-|TRBJ2-2|-|TRBV20-1|14
CSARDPRRYGELFF
TGCAGTGCTAGAGATCCCCGACGATACGGGGAGCTGTTTTTT
>few|TRBJ1-6|-|TRBV20-1|11
CSASRTWALHF
TGCAGTGCTAGCCGGACGTGGGCCCTCCACTTT
>many|TRBJ1-1|-|TRBV10-3|14
CAISDRPGVTEAFF
TGTGCCATCAGTGATCGACCCGGGGTCACTGAAGCTTTCTTT
>few|TRBJ2-5|-|TRBV6-1|14
CASKAFGTQETQYF
TGTGCCAGCAAAGCATTTGGGACACAAGAGACCCAGTACTTC
>-|TRBJ1-4|TRBD1|TRBV18|16
CASSPPPGQGNEKLFF
TGTGCCAGCTCACCACCTCCGGGACAGGGGAATGAAAAACTGTTTTTT
>many|TRBJ1-1|-|TRBV6-1|13
CASTSGQNTEAFF
TGTGCCAGCACCTCGGGGCAGAACACTGAAGCTTTCTTT
>-|TRBJ2-7|-|TRBV9|13
CASSERDGGEQYF
TGTGCCAGCAGCGAAAGGGACGGCGGCGAGCAGTACTTC
>many|TRBJ2-7|-|TRBV20-1|15
CSASGSIGTTYEQYF
TGCAGTGCTAGTGGGTCAATCGGGACGACCTACGAGCAGTACTTC
>many|TRBJ2-7|-|TRBV20-1|13
CSAKRGQYYEQYF
TGCAGTGCTAAACGGGGGCAATACTACGAGCAGTACTTC
>few|TRBJ2-3|TRBD2|TRBV12-3/TRBV12-4|14
CASSREGQGDTQYF
TGTGCCAGCAGTCGGGAGGGCCAGGGAGATACGCAGTATTTT
>few|TRBJ2-7|TRBD1|TRBV20-1|14
CSAIRQGVSYEQYF
TGCAGTGCTATACGACAGGGAGTTTCCTACGAGCAGTACTTC
>few|TRBJ1-5|-|TRBV7-2|14
CASSLLGFRQPQHF
TGTGCCAGCAGCTTGCTAGGGTTTAGACAGCCCCAGCATTTT
>few|TRBJ1-4|TRBD1|TRBV7-2|17
CASSWAGRGRGIEKLFF
TGTGCCAGCAGCTGGGCGGGGAGGGGGCGAGGAATTGAAAAACTGTTTTTT
>few|TRBJ1-5|TRBD1|TRBV18|13
CATSDRVQRPQHF
TGTGCCACGAGCGACAGGGTTCAGAGGCCCCAGCATTTT
>many|TRBJ2-3|-|TRBV7-9|12
CASSLMADTQYF
TGTGCCAGCAGTTTAATGGCAGATACGCAGTATTTT
>-|TRBJ2-4|-|TRBV3-1|11
CASSQVGLVVF
TGTGCCAGCAGCCAAGTGGGGTTGGTGGTCTTC
>few|TRBJ1-2|-|TRBV6-5|15
CASSYVGRRDYGYTF
TGTGCCAGCAGTTACGTAGGCAGAAGGGACTATGGCTACACCTTC
>many|TRBJ1-2|-|TRBV7-2|16
CASSSLRAKGRHGYTF
TGTGCCAGCAGCTCACTGCGGGCCAAGGGGCGACATGGCTACACCTTC
>few|TRBJ2-5|-|TRBV9|14
CASSVGPNQETQYF
TGTGCCAGCAGCGTAGGACCGAACCAAGAGACCCAGTACTTC
>-|TRBJ2-1|-|TRBV20-1|12
CSASSGPNEQFF
TGCAGTGCTAGCTCAGGACCCAATGAGCAGTTCTTC
>-|TRBJ2-2|-|TRBV20-1|11
CSARIAGELFF
TGCAGTGCAAGAATAGCCGGGGAGCTGTTTTTT
>-|TRBJ1-5|-|TRBV2|15
CASSDEGYSNQPQHF
TGTGCCAGCAGTGATGAGGGTTATAGCAATCAGCCCCAGCATTTT
>-|TRBJ2-3|TRBD2|TRBV6-5|14
CASSYISGPDTQYF
TGTGCCAGCAGTTACATTAGCGGGCCAGATACGCAGTATTTT
>many|TRBJ2-1|TRBD1|TRBV18|15
CASSPRTGGYNEQFF
TGTGCCAGCTCACCCCGGACAGGGGGATACAATGAGCAGTTCTTC
>few|TRBJ1-1|TRBD1|TRBV25-1|17
CASSAWDSQYVNTEAFF
TGTGCCAGCAGTGCCTGGGACAGCCAGTACGTAAACACTGAAGCTTTCTTT
>-|TRBJ2-1|TRBD2|TRBV6-1|15
CASSEVAGGANEQFF
TGTGCCAGCAGCGAAGTAGCGGGAGGTGCCAATGAGCAGTTCTTC
>few|TRBJ2-3|-|TRBV10-3|16
CAISESRRGGTDTQYF
TGTGCCATCAGTGAGTCGAGGCGGGGTGGCACAGATACGCAGTATTTT
>few|TRBJ2-1|TRBD1|TRBV7-2|16
CASSGRDRGPGDEQFF
TGTGCCAGCAGCGGCCGGGACAGGGGCCCTGGGGATGAGCAGTTCTTC
>many|TRBJ2-7|-|TRBV20-1|13
CSARRGGPYEQYF
TGCAGTGCTAGGCGGGGCGGACCCTACGAGCAGTACTTC